The rows below give T cell receptor beta chains drawn from one sample of a study of OX40 agonist ivuxolimab in advanced cancers. The table came from immunoSEQ multiplex PCR; TCRdb's copy has only in-frame clones and leaves some out. Of approximately 76,000 clones in the sample, about 90% were seen once. The sequenced sample was CD4+ or CD8+ T cells sorted from blood, obtained in a trial of the OX40 agonist ivuxolimab. Receptors originate from an adult with an advanced solid tumor such as melanoma, head and neck, liver or kidney cancer. The CDR3 runs from the conserved cysteine through the conserved F or W. The order of the fields is clone size, J gene, V gene, D gene, CDR3 DNA, CDR3 protein. The D gene is left open where the match is weak. Only part of the rows carry a size: once, few, many, or a class if the clone is expanded.

clone_size: NA; j_call: TRBJ1-2; v_call: TRBV6-5; d_call: TRBD1; cdr3_nt: TGTGCCAGCAGCTGGGACAGGGAGAGTGGCTACACCTTC; cdr3_aa: CASSWDRESGYTF
clone_size: NA; j_call: TRBJ2-7; v_call: TRBV29-1; d_call: TRBD1; cdr3_nt: TGCAGCGTTGAAGTGGGGGGGACAGGGGCCGGTGAGCAGTACTTC; cdr3_aa: CSVEVGGTGAGEQYF
clone_size: NA; j_call: TRBJ2-5; v_call: TRBV20-1; d_call: NA; cdr3_nt: TGCAGTGCTACGCGAGAGACCCAGTACTTC; cdr3_aa: CSATRETQYF
clone_size: NA; j_call: TRBJ2-7; v_call: TRBV5-5; d_call: TRBD1; cdr3_nt: TGTGCCAACAACCCCGGGACAGGGGTGGAAGAGCAGTACTTC; cdr3_aa: CANNPGTGVEEQYF
clone_size: NA; j_call: TRBJ1-2; v_call: TRBV6-1; d_call: TRBD1; cdr3_nt: TGTGCCAGCAGCGAGTCTACAGGGGGCAGCTATGGCTACACCTTC; cdr3_aa: CASSESTGGSYGYTF
clone_size: once; j_call: TRBJ2-5; v_call: TRBV15; d_call: TRBD2; cdr3_nt: TGTGCCACCAGCAGAGTGGGTAGCGGGAGTTCGTCTGCAGAGACCCAGTACTTC; cdr3_aa: CATSRVGSGSSSAETQYF
clone_size: NA; j_call: TRBJ2-1; v_call: TRBV21-1; d_call: NA; cdr3_nt: TGTGCCAGCAGCGAAACCGGGACTCCAAACATTCTTGATGAGCAGTTCTTC; cdr3_aa: CASSETGTPNILDEQFF
clone_size: NA; j_call: TRBJ2-1; v_call: TRBV4-2; d_call: NA; cdr3_nt: TGTGCCAGCAGCCAAAACGGAGCGGGCTTAAGCTCCTACAATGAGCAGTTCTTC; cdr3_aa: CASSQNGAGLSSYNEQFF
clone_size: NA; j_call: TRBJ2-2; v_call: TRBV5-1; d_call: NA; cdr3_nt: TGCGCCAGCAGCTTGGAACGCCCGAACACCGGGGAGCTGTTTTTT; cdr3_aa: CASSLERPNTGELFF
clone_size: NA; j_call: TRBJ2-7; v_call: TRBV5-4; d_call: TRBD2; cdr3_nt: TGTGCCAGCAGGGAGGGACTAGCGGGAGGGCCAAGCTCCTACGAGCAGTACTTC; cdr3_aa: CASREGLAGGPSSYEQYF
clone_size: NA; j_call: TRBJ2-1; v_call: TRBV18; d_call: NA; cdr3_nt: TGTGCCAGCTCACCACAGCGCGAACAGGGTGGACACAATGAGCAGTTCTTC; cdr3_aa: CASSPQREQGGHNEQFF
clone_size: NA; j_call: TRBJ1-2; v_call: TRBV7-2; d_call: TRBD1; cdr3_nt: TGTGCCAGCAGCAGTCACCGGGACAGGGGTTTTTTATATGGCTACACCTTC; cdr3_aa: CASSSHRDRGFLYGYTF
clone_size: few; j_call: TRBJ1-6; v_call: TRBV5-1; d_call: TRBD1; cdr3_nt: TGCGCCAGCAGCCGGGACAGACCCTATAATTCACCCCTCCACTTT; cdr3_aa: CASSRDRPYNSPLHF
clone_size: NA; j_call: TRBJ2-4; v_call: TRBV9; d_call: TRBD2; cdr3_nt: TGTGCCAGCAGCGTAGGATCTAGCGGGGGGGCCTCCAAAAACATTCAGTACTTC; cdr3_aa: CASSVGSSGGASKNIQYF
clone_size: NA; j_call: TRBJ1-4; v_call: TRBV7-9; d_call: NA; cdr3_nt: TGTGCCAGCAGCGAAGACGTGGAAAAACTGTTTTTT; cdr3_aa: CASSEDVEKLFF
clone_size: NA; j_call: TRBJ2-7; v_call: TRBV6-5; d_call: NA; cdr3_nt: TGTGCCAGCAGTTTGGGGACATACTACGAGCAGTACTTC; cdr3_aa: CASSLGTYYEQYF
clone_size: few; j_call: TRBJ2-7; v_call: TRBV5-1; d_call: NA; cdr3_nt: TGCGCCAGCAGCTTGGAGTCCAGGGCACACGAGCAGTACTTC; cdr3_aa: CASSLESRAHEQYF
clone_size: NA; j_call: TRBJ1-3; v_call: TRBV7-7; d_call: NA; cdr3_nt: TGTGCTAGCAGCTTAGTGATAGGACCCCCTGGAAACACCATATATTTT; cdr3_aa: CASSLVIGPPGNTIYF
clone_size: NA; j_call: TRBJ2-7; v_call: TRBV28; d_call: TRBD2; cdr3_nt: TGTGCCAGCAGTTTTCCCCAGGGACTAAGCTCCTACGAGCAGTACTTC; cdr3_aa: CASSFPQGLSSYEQYF
clone_size: NA; j_call: TRBJ1-2; v_call: TRBV11-2; d_call: NA; cdr3_nt: TGTGCCAGCAGCTCCCTAAAGGAGGGTAACTATGGCTACACCTTC; cdr3_aa: CASSSLKEGNYGYTF
clone_size: NA; j_call: TRBJ1-2; v_call: TRBV30; d_call: TRBD1; cdr3_nt: TGTGCCTGGGTCGTACTGGACAGGGCAACACCAAATGGCTACACCTTC; cdr3_aa: CAWVVLDRATPNGYTF
clone_size: NA; j_call: TRBJ1-2; v_call: TRBV5-5; d_call: TRBD1; cdr3_nt: TGTGCCAGCAGCTGGGGAGGACAGGGGGTTATTGATGACTATGGCTACACCTTC; cdr3_aa: CASSWGGQGVIDDYGYTF